This TCR beta chain was retrieved from a study of Ad26.COV2.S vaccination and SARS-CoV-2 variants. Study-level background: Enrollment placed the donor in the COV1001 Ad26.COV2.S trial arm.

The V and J ends lost 5 bases and 9 bases, in that order; junction bases with no gene match: 11. The CDR3 sequence is 14 residues long. Looked up from germline, CDR1 is SEHNR and CDR2 is FQNEAQ (reference sequence). A few counts support this clone. Treatment described: some 20 received Ad26.COV2.S at low or high dose, single or two shots; about 5 received placebo; per-sample allocation not given. It was on day 63 after the first vaccine or placebo injection that samples were taken. In the vaccine, an Ad26 vector expressed the SARS-CoV-2 spike of the Wuhan strain. Produced via immunoSEQ multiplex PCR; TCRdb's table is partial and in-frame only. The sample contains approximately 360,000 clones, 83% of which appear only once.

This material consisted of peripheral blood, taken in a trial of Ad26.COV2.S vaccine versus placebo. The J gene is TRBJ1-2, the V gene TRBV7-9; 8 bases are shared with TRBD1. The clonotype originates from a person between 18 and 65 years old who received the Ad26.COV2.S COVID-19 vaccine or a placebo. The CDR3 loop reads CASSPGTGDISYTF. The CDR3 DNA follows: TGTGCCAGCAGCCCCGGGACAGGTGACATAAGCTACACCTTC. Full variable domain (remainder filled in from reference TRBV7-9 and TRBJ1-2): DTGVSQNPRHKITKRGQNVTFRCDPISEHNRLYWYRQTLGQGPEFLTYFQNEAQLEKSRLLSDRFSAERPKGSFSTLEIQRTEQGDSAMYLCASSPGTGDISYTFGSGTRLTVV.